Shown below are 29 T cell receptor beta chains from a single sample sequenced in a study of CD4 T cells in relation to SARS-CoV-2 and coronaviruses. Their cognate antigens are unknown. The table came from immunoSEQ multiplex PCR; TCRdb's copy has only in-frame clones and leaves some out. The sample shows under 25,000 clones, over 65% of them seen only once. The unexposed donors gave CD4+ T cells in about 2010-2019, prior to COVID-19. CD4+ T cells were isolated from the cells after around 9 days of culture. Material: CD4+ T cells from PBMCs, cultured in vitro. All receptors derive from a human donor in good health.

This clone was detected only a few times. The V call is TRBV2, the J call TRBJ2-2, with D maybe TRBD1 (5 bases). The CDR3 is 16 amino acids. CDR1 and CDR2 from the germline V gene are SNHLY and FYNNEI. Trimming removed 6 bases from V and 1 base from J, with 15 bases in between. CDR3 sequence: CASRYGAGQNTGELFF. In nucleotides, the CDR3 is TGTGCCAGCAGGTATGGGGCAGGACAGAACACCGGGGAGCTGTTTTTT.

V and J are TRBV29-1 and TRBJ2-5; tentatively, D is TRBD1 or TRBD2 (5 bases each). Germline-derived CDR1 and CDR2 are SQVTM and ANQGSEA. CDR3 size: 12 residues. V shed 6 bases and J shed 5 bases, with 13 bases lying between them. The DNA for the CDR3 is TGCAGCGTCTCCGGGGCGATTGAGACCCAGTACTTC. This encodes CSVSGAIETQYF. Variable domain in full (rest from reference TRBV29-1 and TRBJ2-5): SAVISQKPSRDICQRGTSLTIQCQVDSQVTMMFWYRQQPGQSLTLIATANQGSEATYESGFVIDKFPISRPNLTFSTLTVSNMSPEDSSIYLCSVSGAIETQYFGPGTRLLVL.

Remarks on this clone: Germline and junction disagree at one end, which may indicate a read error. This chain links TRBV19 with TRBJ1-5; the D gene is possibly TRBD1 (6 bases). Germline loops: CDR1 LNHDA, CDR2 SQIVND (reference sequence). The CDR3 extends over 13 amino acids. The chain's CDR3 is CASRQGRNQLQHF. DNA of the CDR3: TGTGCCAGTCGGCAGGGGAGGAATCAGCTCCAGCATTTT.

The genes are TRBV10-3 and TRBJ2-5; 12 nucleotides align to TRBD1. V lost 5 bases, J lost 4 bases, and 5 bases stayed unmatched. The V gene's germline CDR1 is ENHRY and CDR2 SYGVKD. This CDR3 comprises 15 residues. In DNA form, the CDR3 reads TGTGCCATCAGTTCGGGACAGGGGGCGGGAGAGACCCAGTACTTC. Its translation is CAISSGQGAGETQYF.

The chain recombines TRBV29-1 with TRBJ2-7, with TRBD2 matching over 10 bases. The CDR3 extends over 13 amino acids. Germline CDR1 and CDR2: SQVTM and ANQGSEA. Losses at the gene ends were 5 bases for V and 3 bases for J; bases not matched to a gene: 4. In DNA, the CDR3 is TGCAGCGTTCGATCTAGCGGGAGCTACGAGCAGTACTTC. This translates into CSVRSSGSYEQYF.

This clone showed up just once. The V call is TRBV27, the J call TRBJ1-2, with D possibly being TRBD1 (5 bases). Trimming cost V 4 bases and J 2 bases, with 14 bases left between them. There are 15 residues in the CDR3. Germline V CDR1 and CDR2: MNHEY, SMNVEV (reference sequence). In DNA form, the CDR3 reads TGTGCCAGCAGTTATAAAAGGGAGGGGAACTATGGCTACACCTTC. It encodes CASSYKREGNYGYTF.

The chain joins TRBV7-3 to TRBJ1-6, with TRBD1 as a possible D gene (6 bases). With 2 bases removed from V and 10 bases from J, the gap between germline ends came to 18 bases. From germline, CDR1 is SGHTA and CDR2 FQGTGA. This CDR3 is built from 16 residues. The DNA for the CDR3 is TGTGCCAGCAGCTTAGTAGACAGGCCGGTGGGATCACCCCTCCACTTT. It specifies CASSLVDRPVGSPLHF.

This clone was counted once. V and J are TRBV6-6 and TRBJ2-1; D is perhaps TRBD2 (6 bases). Looked up from germline, CDR1 is MNHNY and CDR2 is SVGAGI (reference sequence). The length of the CDR3 is 12 residues. V lost 5 bases and J 10 bases, leaving 12 bases between the germline ends. CDR3 region: CASSPHGGEQFF. The DNA of the CDR3 is TGTGCCAGCAGTCCTCACGGGGGAGAGCAGTTCTTC.

The rearrangement links TRBV28 to TRBJ1-3, with no clear D. This CDR3 has 16 amino acids. Germline assignment: CDR1 MDHEN and CDR2 SYDVKM. Deletions cut 3 bases from V and 0 bases from J, with 12 bases between. In nucleotides, the CDR3 is TGTGCCAGCAGTTTGGAGGCACTATACTCTGGAAACACCATATATTTT. Encoded protein: CASSLEALYSGNTIYF.

The V gene is TRBV5-1, the J gene TRBJ2-1; TRBD2 matches at 7 bases. Germline lookup yields CDR1 SGHRS and CDR2 YFSETQ. The CDR3 is 16 residues long. With V trimmed by 2 bases and J by 0 bases, 5 bases remained unmatched. The CDR3 is CASSFSGPISYNEQFF. The CDR3 region has the DNA TGCGCCAGCAGCTTTAGCGGGCCCATCTCCTACAATGAGCAGTTCTTC.

The chain combines TRBV6-6 with TRBJ2-7; 7 nucleotides match TRBD1. The CDR3 consists of 14 residues. The germline V gene has CDR1 MNHNY and CDR2 SVGAGI (reference sequence). V dropped 6 bases and J dropped 5; count of bases not matched to a gene: 10. In DNA, the CDR3 is TGTGCCAGCAGAAAACAGGGGAGTGGGCACGAGCAGTACTTC. It codes for CASRKQGSGHEQYF.

The chain employs TRBV13 and TRBJ2-7; D call uncertain. Trimming took off 0 bases at V and 2 bases at J, with 5 bases between the two ends. The CDR3 length is 13 residues. Germline V lookup: CDR1 PRHDT, CDR2 FYEKMQ (reference sequence). The chain's CDR3 is CASSLGPPYEQYF. DNA of the CDR3: TGTGCCAGCAGCTTAGGCCCCCCCTACGAGCAGTACTTC.

J is TRBJ1-1 and V is TRBV4-3; TRBD1 is a possible D gene (5 bases). Deletions cut 4 bases from V and 1 base from J, with 13 bases between. This CDR3 spans 15 amino acids. The germline CDR1 and CDR2 sequences are LGHNA and YSLEER. CDR3 protein: CASSPGAGENTEAFF. The CDR3, as DNA: TGCGCCAGCAGCCCTGGGGCGGGGGAGAACACTGAAGCTTTCTTT.

The gene calls are TRBV10-2 and TRBJ1-1; a weak D match, TRBD1 (6 bases). The length of the CDR3 is 16 residues. Germline CDR1 and CDR2: WSHSY and SAAADI. Deletions cut 3 bases from V and 4 bases from J, with 18 bases between. CDR3 protein: CASSDRETGRVTEAFF. CDR3 sequence (DNA): TGCGCCAGCAGTGACCGCGAAACAGGGCGGGTCACTGAAGCTTTCTTT.

This rearrangement joins TRBV6-5 to TRBJ2-2; 9 positions match TRBD1. Germline CDR1 is MNHEY and CDR2 is SVGAGI. The trim removed 6 bases at V and 4 bases at J, leaving 6 bases unmatched. This CDR3 contains 15 residues. The CDR3 DNA reads as TGTGCCAGCAGCCAAGACAGGGGGATCACCGGGGAGCTGTTTTTT. Translation gives CASSQDRGITGELFF.

V gene TRBV4-1 combines with J gene TRBJ2-5, with TRBD2 as a possible D gene (5 bases). The CDR3 consists of 18 residues. V lost 0 bases and J lost 2, with 19 bases in between. The germline V gene encodes CDR1 MGHRA and CDR2 YSYEKL. For the CDR3, the DNA is TGCGCCAGCAGCCAAGATCGTTGGGGTAGCGTGGCACAAGAGACCCAGTACTTC. Encoded protein: CASSQDRWGSVAQETQYF.

The chain carries TRBV5-6 and TRBJ2-1; the D gene is possibly TRBD2 (6 bases). This CDR3 region has 15 residues. Per germline, CDR1 SGHDT and CDR2 YYEEEE. V lost 2 bases and J lost 4, with 13 bases in between. The CDR3: CASSFRAGGYNEQFF. The CDR3 nucleotides read TGTGCCAGCAGCTTTCGAGCGGGTGGGTACAATGAGCAGTTCTTC.

This clone was picked up a small number of times. The chain joins TRBV7-2 to TRBJ2-2; D possibly corresponds to TRBD2 (5 bases). V lost 10 bases, J lost 0 bases, and 12 bases lay in between. The CDR3 extends over 14 amino acids. Germline V gene lookup returns CDR1 SGHTA and CDR2 FQGNSA. CDR3 sequence (DNA): TGTGCCACCCACTTTAGCGCGAACACCGGGGAGCTGTTTTTT. The encoded protein is CATHFSANTGELFF.

CDR3: CAWRRGYGNTIYF. The DNA for the CDR3 is TGTGCCTGGAGGAGAGGGTATGGAAACACCATATATTTT. The chain couples TRBV30 to TRBJ1-3; no clear D gene. CDR1 is GTSNPN, CDR2 SVGIG, per germline (reference sequence). V lost 3 bases to trimming and J lost 3 bases, with 9 bases between them. The CDR3 sequence is 13 residues long.

The chain is built from TRBV18 and TRBJ2-6, with a possible D match to TRBD2 (5 bases). Germline V CDR1 and CDR2: KGHSH, LQKENI. V was shortened by 2 bases and J by 8 bases, with 7 bases between the two germline ends. The CDR3 is made up of 13 amino acids. The CDR3 DNA reads TGTGCCAGCTCACCAGGGGAGCCCAACGTCCTGACTTTC. Its protein product is CASSPGEPNVLTF. The complete variable domain, with remaining parts taken from reference TRBV18 and TRBJ2-6, reads NAGVMQNPRHLVRRRGQEARLRCSPMKGHSHVYWYRQLPEEGLKFMVYLQKENIIDESGMPKERFSAEFPKEGPSILRIQQVVRGDSAAYFCASSPGEPNVLTFGAGSRLTVL.

The chain carries TRBV19 and TRBJ2-3, with D possibly called TRBD1 or TRBD2 (5 bases each). From germline, CDR1 is LNHDA and CDR2 SQIVND (reference sequence). The germline V and J ends were trimmed by 8 bases and 2 bases, with 23 bases remaining between them. CDR3 length: 17 residues. The CDR3 spells CASCQTGTTDNTDTQYF. The CDR3 bases are TGTGCCAGTTGTCAAACCGGGACCACAGACAACACAGATACGCAGTATTTT.

This chain joins TRBV7-8 and TRBJ2-1; 7 positions match TRBD1. CDR3 length equals 16 residues. V shed 1 base, J shed 7 bases, and the junction held 10 bases outside the gene matches. Germline V gives CDR1 SGHVS, CDR2 FQNEAQ. The CDR3 here is CASSLGYDRDLNEQFF. CDR3 sequence (DNA): TGTGCCAGCAGCTTAGGGTACGACAGGGATTTGAATGAGCAGTTCTTC.

This clone has a handful of counts. The genes are TRBV19 and TRBJ1-5, with 7 bases that match TRBD1. The V segment lost 6 bases and the J segment 7 bases; nucleotides outside the gene matches: 12. The CDR3 is made up of 15 amino acids. Germline V lookup: CDR1 LNHDA, CDR2 SQIVND (reference sequence). The CDR3 DNA reads TGTGCCAGTAGCCCCGAGGGGGCGGAGTGGCAGCCCCAGCATTTT. The encoded protein is CASSPEGAEWQPQHF.

This clone showed up just once. CDR3 nucleotide sequence: TGCGCCAGCAGCTTGGTCGCAAACACTGAAGCTTTCTTT. It is translated as CASSLVANTEAFF. The V and J genes are TRBV5-1 and TRBJ1-1; D is uncertain. The germline V gene has CDR1 SGHRS and CDR2 YFSETQ. V gave up 0 bases and J gave up 2 bases, with 5 bases separating them. The CDR3 is 13 residues long.

The chain recombines TRBV7-2 with TRBJ2-1; 8 bases match TRBD2. CDR1 and CDR2 (germline): SGHTA, FQGNSA. The length of the CDR3 is 15 residues. V was clipped by 1 base and J by 4 bases; unmatched bases: 3. The CDR3 spells CASSLGRGGYNEQFF. CDR3 DNA sequence: TGTGCCAGCAGCTTAGGTCGCGGGGGGTACAATGAGCAGTTCTTC.

Only one count was recorded for this clone. This chain joins TRBV4-1 and TRBJ1-2, with TRBD1 as a possible D gene (5 bases). Per the germline V gene, CDR1 is MGHRA and CDR2 is YSYEKL. V lost 2 bases and J 4 bases, leaving 17 bases between the germline ends. The CDR3 consists of 16 residues. The CDR3 loop is CASSQTSGSKVYGYTF. The CDR3 nucleotides read TGCGCCAGCAGCCAAACATCAGGGTCCAAGGTCTATGGCTACACCTTC.

The chain has TRBV19 and TRBJ1-1; TRBD1 might be the D (6 bases). CDR3 length: 18 amino acids. V lost 0 bases and J 4 bases, leaving 21 bases between the germline ends. CDR1 is LNHDA, CDR2 SQIVND, per germline (reference sequence). The CDR3 protein is CASSIDKDSRGLVTEAFF. In DNA form, the CDR3 reads TGTGCCAGTAGTATAGATAAGGACAGTCGGGGACTTGTCACTGAAGCTTTCTTT. Drawing the rest from reference TRBV19 and TRBJ1-1, the complete variable domain is DGGITQSPKYLFRKEGQNVTLSCEQNLNHDAMYWYRQDPGQGLRLIYYSQIVNDFQKGDIAEGYSVSREKKESFPLTVTSAQKNPTAFYLCASSIDKDSRGLVTEAFFGQGTRLTVV.

The CDR3 sequence is CASSIRGIHGYTF. DNA of the CDR3: TGTGCCAGTAGTATTCGGGGGATCCATGGCTACACCTTC. The chain combines TRBV19 with TRBJ1-2, with D perhaps TRBD1 (5 bases). V shed 3 bases and J shed 6 bases, with 11 bases lying between them. This CDR3 region has 13 residues. The germline CDR1 and CDR2 sequences are LNHDA and SQIVND (reference sequence).

This chain joins TRBV2 and TRBJ1-1; 8 bases align to TRBD1. The length of the CDR3 is 14 residues. CDR1 and CDR2 from the germline V gene are SNHLY and FYNNEI. V lost 10 bases and J lost 0; bases outside the gene matches: 7. The CDR3 protein is CANDRGTLNTEAFF. CDR3 DNA: TGTGCCAACGACAGGGGAACCTTGAACACTGAAGCTTTCTTT.